This record looks at one T cell receptor beta chain sequence and its context. Profiled with immunoSEQ multiplex PCR; TCRdb holds only in-frame clones, not every one. Counted here are roughly 150,000 clones, around 87% occurring once; the ten biggest clones make up 13%. Per the germline V gene, CDR1 is SGHNT and CDR2 is YYREEE (reference sequence). V was shortened by 10 bases and J by 5 bases, with 16 bases between the two germline ends. The CDR3 has 12 amino acids. This sample was included in a study of blood T cell repertoires in COVID-19. Background on the study: From T cells, B-cell-depleted T cells, or PBMCs came the material, which was cDNA or gDNA.

It was during active infection that Seattle patients were enrolled and then longitudinally followed. Sequenced input: peripheral blood. The sequence came from a man aged 18 to 29 with COVID-19, enrolled during active disease. The gene calls are TRBV5-4 and TRBJ2-7, with D perhaps matching TRBD1 (5 bases). The CDR3, as DNA: TGTGCCTGGATAGGGGCCGGCAACGAGCAGTACTTC. Its protein is CAWIGAGNEQYF.